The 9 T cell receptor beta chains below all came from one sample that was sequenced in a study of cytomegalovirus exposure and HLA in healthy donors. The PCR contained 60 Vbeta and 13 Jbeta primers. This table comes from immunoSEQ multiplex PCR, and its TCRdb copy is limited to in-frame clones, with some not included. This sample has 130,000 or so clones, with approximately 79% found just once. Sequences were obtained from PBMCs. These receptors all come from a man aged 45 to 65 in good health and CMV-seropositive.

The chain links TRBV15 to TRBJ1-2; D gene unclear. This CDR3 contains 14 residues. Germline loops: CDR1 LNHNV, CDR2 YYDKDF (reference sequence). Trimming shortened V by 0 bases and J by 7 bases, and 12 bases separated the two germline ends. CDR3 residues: CATSRDGGGLGYTF. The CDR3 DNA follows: TGTGCCACCAGCAGAGATGGCGGCGGGCTTGGCTACACCTTC.

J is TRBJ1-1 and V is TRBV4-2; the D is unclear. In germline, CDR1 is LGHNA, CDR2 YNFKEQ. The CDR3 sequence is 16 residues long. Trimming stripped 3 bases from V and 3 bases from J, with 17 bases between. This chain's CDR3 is CASSQGTATRYTEAFF. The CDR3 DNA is TGTGCCAGCAGCCAGGGCACAGCCACTCGATACACTGAAGCTTTCTTT.

The chain's CDR3 is CASSAQRGGTDTQYF. CDR3 sequence (DNA): TGTGCCAGCAGTGCGCAGCGGGGGGGCACAGATACGCAGTATTTT. This chain uses TRBV6-4 with TRBJ2-3; TRBD2 agrees at 9 bases. The germline gives CDR1 MRHNA, CDR2 SNTAGT. V shed 4 bases and J 1 base; nucleotides not matched to a gene: 3. The CDR3 is made up of 15 amino acids.

The CDR3 here is CASSEALGGPYGYTF. DNA of the CDR3: TGTGCCAGCAGTGAAGCGTTGGGGGGACCTTATGGCTACACCTTC. This chain connects TRBV6-1 to TRBJ1-2; D might be TRBD1 (5 bases). Germline loops: CDR1 MNHNS, CDR2 SASEGT. V lost 0 bases and J 5 bases, leaving 13 bases between the germline ends. This CDR3 is 15 amino acids long.

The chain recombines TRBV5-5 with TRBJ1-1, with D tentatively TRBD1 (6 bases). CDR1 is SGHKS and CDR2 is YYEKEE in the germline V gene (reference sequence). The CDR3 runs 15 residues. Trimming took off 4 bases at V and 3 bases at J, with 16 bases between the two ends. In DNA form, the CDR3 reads TGTGCCAGCAGCCTTTCAGGGGCGTGGGACACTGAAGCTTTCTTT. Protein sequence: CASSLSGAWDTEAFF.

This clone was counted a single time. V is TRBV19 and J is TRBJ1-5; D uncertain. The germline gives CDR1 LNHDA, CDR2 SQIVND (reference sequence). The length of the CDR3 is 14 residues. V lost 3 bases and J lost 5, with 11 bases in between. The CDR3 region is CASSMSGRYQPQHF. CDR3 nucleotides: TGTGCCAGTAGTATGTCAGGTCGATATCAGCCCCAGCATTTT.

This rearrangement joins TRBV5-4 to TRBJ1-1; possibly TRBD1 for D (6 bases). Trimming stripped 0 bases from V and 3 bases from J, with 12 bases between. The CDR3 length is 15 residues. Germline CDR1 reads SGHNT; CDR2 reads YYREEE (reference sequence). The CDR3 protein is CASSLGGRGDTEAFF. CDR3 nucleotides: TGTGCCAGCAGCTTGGGAGGGAGGGGGGACACTGAAGCTTTCTTT.

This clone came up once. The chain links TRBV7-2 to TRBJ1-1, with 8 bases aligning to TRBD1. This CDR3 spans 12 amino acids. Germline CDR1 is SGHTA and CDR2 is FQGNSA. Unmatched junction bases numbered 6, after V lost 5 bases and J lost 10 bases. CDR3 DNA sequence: TGTGCCAGCAGCCCACAGGGGGTCGCAGCTTTCTTT. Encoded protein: CASSPQGVAAFF.

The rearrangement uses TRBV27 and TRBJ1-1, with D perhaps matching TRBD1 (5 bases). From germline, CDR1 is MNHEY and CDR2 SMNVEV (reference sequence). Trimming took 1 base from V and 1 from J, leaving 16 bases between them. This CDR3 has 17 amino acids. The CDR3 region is CASSLYGAGQQNTEAFF. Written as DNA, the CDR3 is TGTGCCAGCAGTTTATATGGGGCGGGGCAGCAGAACACTGAAGCTTTCTTT.